Presented here are 10 T cell receptor beta chains from one specimen sequenced in a study of shared clonotypes between healthy human individuals (dated by TCRdb to about 2020). CD8 naive samples consisted of CD45RO-negative cells that were positively selected for CCR7, yielding a CD45RA+CCR7+ population without TemRA cells. Libraries were built with the immunoSEQ multiplex PCR assay. TCRdb took this table from immuneACCESS and kept in-frame rearrangements with V and J called. Such tables lack part of the clones; where checked against another copy, unresolved V genes explain under half of the gap, and the rest is unexplained. The sample table lists hundreds of thousands of clones, 95% of them with a count of one. Jointly, the top ten make up 0.1% to 0.11% of the sample. Sequenced input: naive CD8+ T cells sorted from blood. The label giving this sample's cell subset or site can be read as: CD45RA+CCR7+. The receptors shown here come from a woman in her 30s in good health.

The rearrangement uses TRBV19 and TRBJ1-5; D not certain. V was shortened by 5 bases and J by 6 bases, with 11 bases between the two germline ends. The CDR3 is made up of 13 amino acids. From germline, CDR1 is LNHDA and CDR2 SQIVND (reference sequence). CDR3 bases: TGTGCCAGTAGTCTTGCGGGTACTCAGCCCCAGCATTTT. Encoded protein: CASSLAGTQPQHF.

The chain links TRBV7-9 to TRBJ2-5; 12 bases are a match to TRBD2. CDR3 size: 15 residues. Germline-derived CDR1 and CDR2 are SEHNR and FQNEAQ (reference sequence). Germline trimming cut 2 bases from V and 5 bases from J; bases unmatched to any gene: 3. The CDR3 coding sequence is TGTGCCAGCAGCTTAACTAGCGGGAGGACGGAGACCCAGTACTTC. Translation: CASSLTSGRTETQYF.

The chain couples TRBV7-6 to TRBJ2-2; 7 bases match TRBD2. J lost 2 bases, V lost 3 bases, and 3 bases had no gene match. This CDR3 comprises 15 residues. From germline, CDR1 is SGHVS and CDR2 FNYEAQ. The chain's CDR3 is CASSLRGLNTGELFF. The CDR3 DNA sequence: TGTGCCAGCAGCTTGCGGGGACTAAACACCGGGGAGCTGTTTTTT. Combining the CDR3 with reference TRBV7-6 and TRBJ2-2 gives the whole variable domain GAGVSQSPRYKVTKRGQDVALRCDPISGHVSLYWYRQALGQGPEFLTYFNYEAQQDKSGLPNDRFSAERPEGSISTLTIQRTEQRDSAMYRCASSLRGLNTGELFFGEGSRLTVL.

This sequence joins TRBV19 and TRBJ1-5; 7 bases line up with TRBD1. The CDR3 consists of 14 residues. Germline CDR1 is LNHDA and CDR2 is SQIVND (reference sequence). V lost 7 bases and J lost 0; bases outside the gene matches: 3. CDR3 nucleotide sequence: TGTGCCAGTAACAGGGGTTATAGCAATCAGCCCCAGCATTTT. Amino acids: CASNRGYSNQPQHF.

The rearrangement uses TRBV11-2 and TRBJ2-1; D is perhaps TRBD2 (5 bases). CDR3 length: 12 amino acids. Per the germline V gene, CDR1 is SGHAT and CDR2 is FQNNGV. Trimming removed 6 bases from V and 9 bases from J, with 12 bases in between. The CDR3 sequence: CASSEDSPEQFF. For the CDR3, the DNA is TGTGCCAGCAGTGAGGACTCGCCTGAGCAGTTCTTC.

Note on this clone: The same CDR3 can be traced to other DNA sequences in this sample. The chain combines TRBV28 with TRBJ2-7; D is uncertain. The CDR3 covers 11 residues. V was clipped by 3 bases and J by 5 bases, with 5 bases between them. Per the germline V gene, CDR1 is MDHEN and CDR2 is SYDVKM. The CDR3 DNA follows: TGTGCCAGCAGTTTGGCTGACGAGCAGTACTTC. It codes for CASSLADEQYF.

This chain's CDR3 is CASSLGWDEHRGQFF. The CDR3 coding sequence is TGTGCCAGCAGCTTAGGGTGGGACGAACATCGTGGGCAGTTCTTC. The chain employs TRBV7-9 and TRBJ2-1; tentatively, D is TRBD1 or TRBD2 (5 bases each). Germline V gives CDR1 SEHNR, CDR2 FQNEAQ (reference sequence). Trimming removed 1 base at V and 12 bases at J, with 19 bases between. This CDR3 has 15 amino acids.

Points on this clone: The identical CDR3 is also encoded by other nucleotide sequences in the sample. This sequence joins TRBV27 and TRBJ2-3; 9 bases map to TRBD1. This CDR3 is built from 14 residues. Per the germline V gene, CDR1 is MNHEY and CDR2 is SMNVEV (reference sequence). Unmatched junction bases numbered 0, after V lost 2 bases and J lost 3 bases. CDR3 DNA sequence: TGTGCCAGCAGTTTAGGACAGGGGACAGATACGCAGTATTTT. Amino acids: CASSLGQGTDTQYF.

The chain employs TRBV5-5 and TRBJ1-1; unclear D gene. CDR1 SGHKS and CDR2 YYEKEE come from the germline V gene (reference sequence). Deletions cut 0 bases from V and 1 base from J, with 7 bases between. The CDR3 totals 14 residues. DNA of the CDR3: TGTGCCAGCAGCTTGGGCGGAGGGAACACTGAAGCTTTCTTT. This translates into CASSLGGGNTEAFF.

This clone was picked up one time. The CDR3 sequence is CASSLDNQPQHF. CDR3 DNA sequence: TGTGCCAGCAGCTTAGACAATCAGCCCCAGCATTTT. This sequence joins TRBV13 and TRBJ1-5; no clear D gene. Per the germline V gene, CDR1 is PRHDT and CDR2 is FYEKMQ (reference sequence). Trimming cost V 1 base and J 3 bases, with 1 base left between them. This CDR3 is 12 amino acids long.